These 16 T cell receptor beta chains came from one sample sequenced in a study of blood T cell repertoires in COVID-19. Clones were read by immunoSEQ multiplex PCR, and TCRdb kept only the in-frame ones, dropping some. The repertoire holds roughly 150,000 clones, 70% to 90% seen once, with under 4.5% in the top ten. Sequences were obtained from peripheral blood. The receptor source for this set is a woman in her 70s with acute or convalescent COVID-19.

This chain uses TRBV4-1 with TRBJ1-5, with D unclear. Trimming pared 7 bases from V and 4 bases from J, leaving 17 bases between. Germline assignment: CDR1 MGHRA and CDR2 YSYEKL. The CDR3 spans 15 residues. CDR3 region: CASTPHDKINQPQHF. CDR3 sequence (DNA): TGCGCCAGCACCCCACACGACAAGATTAATCAGCCCCAGCATTTT.

The chain uses TRBV20-1 and TRBJ2-3, with 14 bases matching TRBD2. The CDR3 covers 16 residues. The V gene's germline CDR1 is DFQATT and CDR2 SNEGSKA (reference sequence). The ends lost 3 bases at V and 5 bases at J; junction bases unmatched: 7. DNA of the CDR3: TGCAGTGCTAGTGATGGGACTAGCGGGAGAAGAGATACGCAGTATTTT. Translation gives CSASDGTSGRRDTQYF.

V is TRBV6-6 and J is TRBJ1-3; 7 bases line up with TRBD1. V was clipped by 5 bases and J by 2 bases; unmatched bases: 18. The germline CDR1 and CDR2 sequences are MNHNY and SVGAGI (reference sequence). The CDR3 is 19 amino acids. DNA of the CDR3: TGTGCCAGCAGTCCATCTCCGACAGGGCCCTTTGGTCCTGGAAACACCATATATTTT. This encodes CASSPSPTGPFGPGNTIYF.

The chain is built from TRBV15 and TRBJ1-5; D is possibly TRBD1 (5 bases). Trimming took off 6 bases at V and 0 bases at J, with 12 bases between the two ends. CDR3 size: 15 residues. Germline V gene lookup returns CDR1 LNHNV and CDR2 YYDKDF (reference sequence). The chain's CDR3 is CATRNPGNSNQPQHF. The CDR3 DNA reads as TGTGCCACCAGAAACCCAGGGAATAGCAATCAGCCCCAGCATTTT.

The J gene is TRBJ2-2, the V gene TRBV7-2; 8 nucleotides agree with TRBD2. The CDR3 has 15 amino acids. V shed 5 bases and J 2 bases; nucleotides not matched to a gene: 4. Germline V gene data show CDR1 as SGHTA and CDR2 as FQGNSA. CDR3 nucleotides: TGTGCCAGCAGCCGGGGGGGTTTTAACACCGGGGAGCTGTTTTTT. Amino acids: CASSRGGFNTGELFF.

This clone appeared a single time. V usage is TRBV5-6 and J usage is TRBJ1-1, with D possibly TRBD1 on 5 matching bases. The germline CDR1 and CDR2 sequences are SGHDT and YYEEEE. Trimming cost V 1 base and J 0 bases, with 13 bases left between them. The CDR3 is 16 residues long. The chain's CDR3 is CASSLLGVKMNTEAFF. DNA for the CDR3: TGTGCCAGCAGCTTGTTAGGGGTAAAAATGAACACTGAAGCTTTCTTT. The full variable domain, with the rest looked up from reference TRBV5-6 and TRBJ1-1, is DAGVTQSPTHLIKTRGQQVTLRCSPKSGHDTVSWYQQALGQGPQFIFQYYEEEERQRGNFPDRFSGHQFPNYSSELNVNALLLGDSALYLCASSLLGVKMNTEAFFGQGTRLTVV.

On this clone itself: No DNA is shown, since the ends of the CDR3 on it are uncertain; the CDR3 is the one TCRdb lists. J is TRBJ1-2 and V is TRBV6-2 or TRBV6-3; the table's D call, TRBD1, has no DNA check behind it. Germline-derived CDR1 and CDR2 are MNHEY and SVGEGT. The CDR3 is 13 amino acids in total, end residues counted. The CDR3 protein is CASSSSWTGGYTF.

The V and J genes are TRBV3-1 (or the pseudogene TRBV3-2) and TRBJ1-2; 9 bases are a match to TRBD1. The CDR3 is made up of 12 amino acids. Germline CDR1 and CDR2: LGHDT and YNNKEL (reference sequence). With V trimmed by 7 bases and J by 6 bases, 3 bases remained unmatched. The CDR3 loop reads CASNTGGDGYTF. For the CDR3, the DNA is TGTGCCAGCAATACAGGGGGCGATGGCTACACCTTC.

This chain links TRBV7-2 with TRBJ1-2; D is unresolved. The CDR3 is 16 residues long. V lost 4 bases and J lost 8, with 23 bases in between. Germline V gene data show CDR1 as SGHTA and CDR2 as FQGNSA. CDR3 nucleotide sequence: TGTGCCAGCAGCTCCCCCCCCGGCCACGGGGTGGGAGGCTACACCTTC. It yields the protein CASSSPPGHGVGGYTF.

The CDR3 reads CASSDAGEETQYF. CDR3 coding DNA: TGTGCCAGTAGCGATGCCGGTGAAGAGACCCAGTACTTC. The V call is TRBV19, the J call TRBJ2-5; the D is unclear. The CDR3 sequence is 13 residues long. Germline V CDR1 and CDR2: LNHDA, SQIVND (reference sequence). V was cut by 6 bases and J by 3 bases, with 11 bases left in between. The full variable domain, completed using reference TRBV19 and TRBJ2-5, is DGGITQSPKYLFRKEGQNVTLSCEQNLNHDAMYWYRQDPGQGLRLIYYSQIVNDFQKGDIAEGYSVSREKKESFPLTVTSAQKNPTAFYLCASSDAGEETQYFGPGTRLLVL.

This clone was seen only once. V gene TRBV6-5 combines with J gene TRBJ2-7, with 7 nucleotides matching TRBD1. The CDR3 runs 16 residues. V trimming: 4 bases; J trimming: 0 bases; junction bases outside the gene matches: 9. Germline CDR1 is MNHEY and CDR2 is SVGAGI. DNA for the CDR3: TGTGCCAGCAGTTCTTTCGGGACAGCGAGCTCCTACGAGCAGTACTTC. It yields the protein CASSSFGTASSYEQYF.

The CDR3 reads CASTLAPSSSGRANSPLHF. Written as DNA, the CDR3 is TGTGCCAGCACCCTAGCTCCCTCGAGTTCCGGCAGGGCTAATTCACCCCTCCACTTT. This sequence joins TRBV7-2 and TRBJ1-6; D perhaps matches TRBD1 (5 bases). V lost 7 bases and J 6 bases, leaving 28 bases between the germline ends. The CDR3 spans 19 residues. Germline CDR1 and CDR2: SGHTA and FQGNSA.

In its sample, this clone was seen once. The rearrangement uses TRBV7-3 and TRBJ2-5, with 7 bases identical to TRBD1. Germline values: CDR1 SGHTA, CDR2 FQGTGA. The CDR3 length is 14 residues. The junction had 6 bases not matched to a gene; V was cut back by 5 bases and J by 3 bases. This CDR3 is CASSLDRVEETQYF. Written as DNA, the CDR3 is TGTGCCAGCAGCCTCGACAGGGTGGAAGAGACCCAGTACTTC.

The chain joins TRBV30 to TRBJ1-5; D remains ambiguous. Trimming left V 2 bases short and J 4 bases short, with 12 bases between. The CDR3 length is 14 residues. The germline V gene encodes CDR1 GTSNPN and CDR2 SVGIG (reference sequence). CDR3 nucleotides: TGTGCCTGGAGTCTGGCGGAGAGGAATCAGCCCCAGCATTTT. This translates into CAWSLAERNQPQHF.

This clone was detected only once. The rearrangement links TRBV7-9 to TRBJ2-5; possible D gene TRBD2, 6 bases. V was pared by 1 base and J by 5 bases, with 14 bases between. Germline loops: CDR1 SEHNR, CDR2 FQNEAQ (reference sequence). This CDR3 is built from 15 residues. The CDR3 DNA follows: TGTGCCAGCAGCTTAGGCCGGGCGGGGATTGAGACCCAGTACTTC. It encodes CASSLGRAGIETQYF.

The V and J genes are TRBV10-3 and TRBJ2-3; 7 bases line up with TRBD1. Germline-derived CDR1 and CDR2 are ENHRY and SYGVKD. The ends lost 6 bases at V and 4 bases at J; junction bases unmatched: 1. This CDR3 contains 12 residues. The CDR3 coding sequence is TGTGCCATCAGAGGGACAGCAGATACGCAGTATTTT. Protein: CAIRGTADTQYF.